These 9 T cell receptor beta chains originate from one sample sequenced in a study of beta chain features in type 1 diabetes (dated by TCRdb to the late 2010s). The full study reports these points: In all four CD4+ subsets, TCRB CDR3 length was moderately but significantly shorter in type 1 diabetes patients.

Libraries were constructed by the immunoSEQ multiplex PCR assay. The entire isolated RNA was reverse transcribed using the High Capacity cDNA Reverse Transcription Kit, and thus expressed TCRB transcripts were sequenced. TCRdb's version of the immuneACCESS table is confined to in-frame rearrangements and falls short of the full clone set. An unresolved V gene accounts for under half of the shortfall where checked; the remainder is of unknown origin. For this sample the table gives 300,000 to 350,000 clones, of which less than 15% were detected only once. The top ten constitute 0.015% of the sample. For these receptors, no antigen is known. The specimen was naive CD4+ T cells from blood. This sample's cell subset or site label indicates: true naive CD4+ T cells. The source is a woman under 30 with type 1 diabetes.

The sample holds a few counts of this clone. The sample carries other DNA sequences with the same CDR3. The gene calls are TRBV5-1 and TRBJ1-5; D gene ambiguous. Trimming took off 0 bases at V and 2 bases at J, with 6 bases between the two ends. Germline V gene lookup returns CDR1 SGHRS and CDR2 YFSETQ. The CDR3 spans 14 residues. CDR3 region: CASSLETGNQPQHF. The CDR3 DNA reads TGCGCCAGCAGCTTGGAAACAGGCAATCAGCCCCAGCATTTT.

The chain couples TRBV2 to TRBJ2-7, with 9 positions matching TRBD2. There are 13 residues in the CDR3. The V gene end was trimmed by 3 bases and the J gene end by 8 bases; junction bases not matched to a gene: 5. The V gene's germline CDR1 is SNHLY and CDR2 FYNNEI. This CDR3 is CASSDLGLAKQYF. The CDR3 bases are TGTGCCAGCAGTGACCTCGGACTAGCGAAGCAGTACTTC. The entire variable domain, with the rest obtained from reference TRBV2 and TRBJ2-7, is as follows: EPEVTQTPSHQVTQMGQEVILRCVPISNHLYFYWYRQILGQKVEFLVSFYNNEISEKSEIFDDQFSVERPDGSNFTLKIRSTKLEDSAMYFCASSDLGLAKQYFGPGTRLTVT.

This chain connects TRBV9 to TRBJ2-5, with unresolved D. CDR1 is SGDLS, CDR2 YYNGEE, per germline. There are 17 residues in the CDR3. The germline V and J ends were trimmed by 4 bases and 0 bases, with 19 bases remaining between them. This CDR3 is CASSLGGWSTNQETQYF. The CDR3 region has the DNA TGTGCCAGCAGCCTCGGCGGCTGGAGTACTAACCAAGAGACCCAGTACTTC.

V gene TRBV7-3 combines with J gene TRBJ2-3, with D tentatively TRBD2 (5 bases). Germline loops: CDR1 SGHTA, CDR2 FQGTGA. The ends were cut back, 2 bases at V and 2 bases at J, with 11 bases in the middle. The CDR3 runs to 15 residues. The CDR3 loop reads CASSLSGLATDTQYF. In DNA form, the CDR3 reads TGTGCCAGCAGCTTATCCGGTCTAGCCACAGATACGCAGTATTTT.

J is TRBJ2-3 and V is TRBV4-3; D might be TRBD1 (6 bases). The CDR3 extends over 16 amino acids. CDR1 is LGHNA and CDR2 is YSLEER in the germline V gene. Trimming pared 0 bases from V and 3 bases from J, leaving 13 bases between. This chain's CDR3 is CASSQDGGRSTDTQYF. The CDR3 DNA reads TGCGCCAGCAGCCAAGATGGGGGCCGGTCAACAGATACGCAGTATTTT.

This clone was found a few times. The chain carries TRBV9 and TRBJ2-3; D possibly corresponds to TRBD2 (6 bases). V lost 0 bases and J 4 bases, leaving 6 bases between the germline ends. The CDR3 loop spans 13 amino acids. CDR1 and CDR2 (germline): SGDLS, YYNGEE. This CDR3 is CASSVGGADTQYF. In nucleotides, the CDR3 is TGTGCCAGCAGCGTAGGGGGGGCAGATACGCAGTATTTT.

This clone appeared a few times. The gene calls are TRBV28 and TRBJ2-7; 11 positions agree with TRBD2. CDR1 is MDHEN and CDR2 is SYDVKM in the germline V gene. Trimming at V came to 3 bases and at J to 4 bases, leaving 8 bases not matched to a gene. This CDR3 contains 16 residues. CDR3 protein: CASSLTGTSGAYEQYF. The CDR3 DNA sequence: TGTGCCAGCAGTTTGACCGGGACTAGCGGCGCTTACGAGCAGTACTTC.

This clone was seen a few times. The chain employs TRBV5-5 and TRBJ1-2, with TRBD1 matching over 8 bases. V trimming: 1 base; J trimming: 7 bases; junction bases outside the gene matches: 9. Germline CDR1 reads SGHKS; CDR2 reads YYEKEE (reference sequence). This CDR3 contains 15 residues. The CDR3 region has the DNA TGTGCCAGCAGCTTGCCAGGACAGGGTTTAATTGGCTACACCTTC. Translation gives CASSLPGQGLIGYTF.

This clone was seen only a few times. J is TRBJ2-2 and V is TRBV2, with TRBD1 matching over 7 bases. Trimming took 8 bases from V and 4 from J; bases not matched to a gene: 4. The CDR3 runs 13 residues. Germline V lookup: CDR1 SNHLY, CDR2 FYNNEI. CDR3 in amino acids: CASHRGSTGELFF. In DNA form, the CDR3 reads TGTGCCAGCCACAGGGGCAGCACCGGGGAGCTGTTTTTT.